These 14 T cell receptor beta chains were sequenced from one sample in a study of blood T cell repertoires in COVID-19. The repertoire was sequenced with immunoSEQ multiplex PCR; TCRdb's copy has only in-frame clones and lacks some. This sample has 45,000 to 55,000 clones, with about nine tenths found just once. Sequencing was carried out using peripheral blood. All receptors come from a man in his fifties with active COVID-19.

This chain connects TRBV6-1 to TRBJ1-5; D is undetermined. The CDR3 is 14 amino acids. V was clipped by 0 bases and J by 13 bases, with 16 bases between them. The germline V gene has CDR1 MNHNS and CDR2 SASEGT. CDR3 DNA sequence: TGTGCCAGCAGTGAAGCTCTCCGGGAAGGAGGACAGCATTTT. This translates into CASSEALREGGQHF.

CDR3 sequence (DNA): TGTGCCAGCAGTTACGGTGAGACAGGGGAGTTAGATACGCAGTATTTT. Its protein product is CASSYGETGELDTQYF. The chain has TRBV6-6 and TRBJ2-3; 8 bases match TRBD1. Germline CDR1 and CDR2: MNHNY and SVGAGI (reference sequence). This CDR3 is built from 16 residues. Losses at the gene ends were 2 bases for V and 5 bases for J; bases not matched to a gene: 9.

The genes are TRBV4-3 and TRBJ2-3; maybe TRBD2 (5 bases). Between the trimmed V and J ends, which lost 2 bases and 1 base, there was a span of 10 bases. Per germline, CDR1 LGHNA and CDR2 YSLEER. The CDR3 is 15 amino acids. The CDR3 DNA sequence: TGCGCCAGCAGCCAACTCGCCGGGGGCACAGATACGCAGTATTTT. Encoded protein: CASSQLAGGTDTQYF.

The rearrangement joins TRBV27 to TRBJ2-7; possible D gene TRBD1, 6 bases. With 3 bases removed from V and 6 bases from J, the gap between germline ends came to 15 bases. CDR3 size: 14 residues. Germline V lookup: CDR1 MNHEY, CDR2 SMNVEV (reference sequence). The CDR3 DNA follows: TGTGCCAGCAGTTTTCAGGGGCTTTTGATCGAGCAGTACTTC. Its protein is CASSFQGLLIEQYF.

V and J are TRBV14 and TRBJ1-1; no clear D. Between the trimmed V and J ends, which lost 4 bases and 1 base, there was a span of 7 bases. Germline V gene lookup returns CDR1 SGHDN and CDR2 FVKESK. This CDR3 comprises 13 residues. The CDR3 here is CASSLSGNTEAFF. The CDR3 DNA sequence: TGTGCCAGCAGCCTCTCGGGGAACACTGAAGCTTTCTTT.

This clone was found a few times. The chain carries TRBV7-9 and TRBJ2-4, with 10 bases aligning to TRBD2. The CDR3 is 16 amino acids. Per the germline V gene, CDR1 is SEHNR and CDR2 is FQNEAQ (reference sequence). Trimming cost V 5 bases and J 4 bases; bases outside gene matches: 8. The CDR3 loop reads CASSQTTSGFKNIQYF. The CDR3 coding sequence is TGTGCCAGCAGCCAAACGACTAGCGGGTTTAAAAACATTCAGTACTTC. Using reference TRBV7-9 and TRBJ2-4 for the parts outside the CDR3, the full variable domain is DTGVSQNPRHKITKRGQNVTFRCDPISEHNRLYWYRQTLGQGPEFLTYFQNEAQLEKSRLLSDRFSAERPKGSFSTLEIQRTEQGDSAMYLCASSQTTSGFKNIQYFGAGTRLSVL.

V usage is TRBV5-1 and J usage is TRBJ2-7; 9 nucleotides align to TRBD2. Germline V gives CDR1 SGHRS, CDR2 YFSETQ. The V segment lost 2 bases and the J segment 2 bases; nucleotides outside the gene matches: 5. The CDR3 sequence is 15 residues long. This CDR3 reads CASSLLAGATYEQYF. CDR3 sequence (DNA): TGCGCCAGCAGCTTATTAGCGGGGGCGACCTACGAGCAGTACTTC.

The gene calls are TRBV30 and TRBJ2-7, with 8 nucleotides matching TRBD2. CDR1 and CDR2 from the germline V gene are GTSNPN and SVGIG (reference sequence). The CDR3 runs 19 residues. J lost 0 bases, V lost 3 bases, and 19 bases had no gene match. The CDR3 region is CAWSPREGVGHLSSYEQYF. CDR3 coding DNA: TGTGCCTGGAGCCCACGGGAGGGTGTGGGACACCTGAGCTCCTACGAGCAGTACTTC.

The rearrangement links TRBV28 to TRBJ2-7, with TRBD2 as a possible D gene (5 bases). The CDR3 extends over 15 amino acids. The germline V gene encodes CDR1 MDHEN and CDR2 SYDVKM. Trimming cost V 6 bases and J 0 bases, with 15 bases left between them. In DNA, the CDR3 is TGTGCCAGCAGCACCCCAACGGGGAGCTCCTACGAGCAGTACTTC. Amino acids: CASSTPTGSSYEQYF.

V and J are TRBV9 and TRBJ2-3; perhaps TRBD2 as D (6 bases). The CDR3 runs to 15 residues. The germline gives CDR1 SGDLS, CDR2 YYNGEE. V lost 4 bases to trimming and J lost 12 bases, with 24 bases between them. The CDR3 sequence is CASSPGTPDPKVQYF. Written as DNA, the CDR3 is TGTGCCAGCAGCCCGGGGACTCCCGACCCCAAAGTACAGTATTTT.

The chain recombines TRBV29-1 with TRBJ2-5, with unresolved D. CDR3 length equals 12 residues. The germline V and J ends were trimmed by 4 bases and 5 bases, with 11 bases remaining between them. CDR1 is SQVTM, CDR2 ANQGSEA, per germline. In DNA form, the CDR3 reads TGCAGCGTTGGAATTATGCGGGAGACCCAGTACTTC. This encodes CSVGIMRETQYF. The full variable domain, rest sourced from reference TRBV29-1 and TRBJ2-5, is SAVISQKPSRDICQRGTSLTIQCQVDSQVTMMFWYRQQPGQSLTLIATANQGSEATYESGFVIDKFPISRPNLTFSTLTVSNMSPEDSSIYLCSVGIMRETQYFGPGTRLLVL.

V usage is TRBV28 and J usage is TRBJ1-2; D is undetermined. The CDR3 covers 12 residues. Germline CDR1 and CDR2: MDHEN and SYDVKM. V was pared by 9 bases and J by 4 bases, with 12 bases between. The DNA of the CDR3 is TGTGCCAGTTACCAGTCTCTCTATGGCTACACCTTC. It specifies CASYQSLYGYTF.

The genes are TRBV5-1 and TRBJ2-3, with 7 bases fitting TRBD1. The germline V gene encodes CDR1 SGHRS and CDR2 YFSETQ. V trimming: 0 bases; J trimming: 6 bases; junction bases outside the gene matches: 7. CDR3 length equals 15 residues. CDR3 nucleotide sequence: TGCGCCAGCAGCTTGGATCGAGGGGGCGCGGATACGCAGTATTTT. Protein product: CASSLDRGGADTQYF.

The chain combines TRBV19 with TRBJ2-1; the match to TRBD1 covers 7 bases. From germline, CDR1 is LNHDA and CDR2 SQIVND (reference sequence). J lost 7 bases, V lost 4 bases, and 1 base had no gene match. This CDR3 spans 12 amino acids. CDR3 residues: CASSSRGNEQFF. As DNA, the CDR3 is TGTGCCAGTAGTAGCAGGGGGAATGAGCAGTTCTTC.